This TCR beta chain was captured in a study of blood T cells in healthy people across ages. It was with a sample-barcoded 5' primer and a J-beta primer mix that a second PCR of roughly 6 to 12 cycles was run. Each cDNA molecule was tagged by a template-switch adaptor with 12 random nucleotides. Each CDR3 protein is one row after TCRdb ran MiXCR on the 5' RACE reads. The repertoire holds about 800,000 distinct CDR3 sequences, with around a quarter as singletons. The J segment lost 3 bases and the V segment lost 4 bases, leaving 12 bases of the junction unmatched. Germline loops: CDR1 SGHRS, CDR2 YFSETQ. CDR3 size: 16 residues. The sample was also linked to a second study, of T cells of mothers and their children. According to that study: Reverse transcription into cDNA received all extracted RNA, at approximately 1.5 ug per 15 ul. Each mother gave over 10 million TCR beta CDR3 reads; each child, about 2.9 million. Relative to unrelated pairs, biologically related mother-child dyads exhibited marginally greater, non-significant overlap.

This chain links TRBV5-1 with TRBJ2-7; the match to TRBD1 covers 8 bases. The sequence derives from a boy aged 5 to 17 in good health. The sample comprised blood. In DNA, the CDR3 is TGCGCCAGCAGCCCCACCACCCCCGGACAGGGCTACGAGCAGTACTTC. Amino acids: CASSPTTPGQGYEQYF.